This T cell receptor (beta chain) appears in the sequencing data of a study of T cell changes during pregnancy in multiple sclerosis. Germline assignment: CDR1 LNHDA and CDR2 SQIVND (reference sequence). With 5 bases removed from V and 0 bases from J, the gap between germline ends came to 14 bases. The CDR3 is 17 amino acids. TCRdb's table, derived via immunoSEQ multiplex PCR, lists solely in-frame clones and lacks some. The sample contains about 83,000 clones, about 96% of which appear only once. This sequence joins TRBV19 and TRBJ2-6; D is perhaps TRBD1 (6 bases). Source: peripheral blood, taken in the second trimester of pregnancy. This sequence originates from a female donor with multiple sclerosis, enrolled in a pregnancy study. CDR3 sequence (DNA): TGTGCCAGTAGTGTCGGTAGGGGGACCTCTGGGGCCAACGTCCTGACTTTC. Protein product: CASSVGRGTSGANVLTF.